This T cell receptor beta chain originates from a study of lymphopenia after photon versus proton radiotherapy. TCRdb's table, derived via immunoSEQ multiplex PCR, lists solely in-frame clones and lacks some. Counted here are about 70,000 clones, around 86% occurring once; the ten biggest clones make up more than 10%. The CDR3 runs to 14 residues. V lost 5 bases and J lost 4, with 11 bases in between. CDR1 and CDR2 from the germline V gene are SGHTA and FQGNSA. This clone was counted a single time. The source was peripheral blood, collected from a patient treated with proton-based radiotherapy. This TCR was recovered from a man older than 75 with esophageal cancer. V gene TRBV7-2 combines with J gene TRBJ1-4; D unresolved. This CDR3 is CASSLTRGNEKLFF. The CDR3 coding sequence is TGTGCCAGCAGCCTCACGCGCGGTAATGAAAAACTGTTTTTT.